These T cell receptor beta chains were read from a single sample in a study of T cells in Graves' hyperthyroidism and ophthalmopathy. TCRdb reanalysed the multiplex PCR reads using MiXCR and keeps one entry per CDR3 protein. The table has about 400,000 distinct CDR3 sequences, roughly 14% seen once. Sequenced sample: blood. These receptor sequences come from a woman aged 18 to 35 with Graves' hyperthyroidism that later progressed to Graves' ophthalmopathy. The conserved cysteine and the conserved F or W are not part of the CDR3 here. Clone size is given for some rows only: seen once, a few or many times, or a class if the clone is expanded.

clone size | CDR3 length | V gene | CDR3 protein
. | 15 | TRBV4-1 | ASSQTHGLAGEYEQY
many | 12 | TRBV2 | ASIRGQGAYEQY
. | 14 | TRBV19 | ASKPTSGSSYNEQF
. | 11 | TRBV6-2/TRBV6-3 | ASSNGLYNEQY
. | 12 | TRBV18 | ASSPVRGIDTQY
few | 10 | TRBV5-6 | ASGSYTDTQY
many | 14 | TRBV2 | ASSLRGLAGANEQF
. | 16 | TRBV12-3/TRBV12-4 | ASSSPPKPGQGTGELF
. | 17 | TRBV6-1 | ASSDYPGLTQSSGNTIY
. | 13 | TRBV5-6 | ASSLIKSSGNTIY
. | 12 | TRBV20-1 | SAWTSDSTDTQY
many | 13 | TRBV6-2/TRBV6-3 | ASSYGGLAANEQF
few | 14 | TRBV5-4 | ASSLTEPPEGYEQF
. | 11 | TRBV9 | ASSDEGTDTQY
few | 13 | TRBV27 | ASSRDRGGIYGYT
many | 13 | TRBV2 | ASSDSQGRSETQY
many | 12 | TRBV24-1 | ATSDSGVTYGYT
many | 13 | TRBV3-1 | ASSQLRQGRYEQY
few | 14 | TRBV10-3 | AISESGGLVFAEAF
few | 14 | TRBV18 | ASSPAGTGVSYEQY
few | 11 | TRBV19 | ASSTASDYGYT
many | 13 | TRBV7-9 | ASSPPAGLKSEQF
. | 11 | TRBV6-1 | ASSSRARDTQY
. | 12 | TRBV5-4 | ASSLARKNTEAF
many | 12 | TRBV9 | ASSTLAVQETQY
many | 16 | TRBV7-2 | ASSLYGRALRNTGELF
many | 15 | TRBV7-9 | ASSSPGGTSDPYEQY
many | 13 | TRBV15 | ATSRVQGYTDTQY
. | 14 | TRBV11-2 | ASNQAPGRRNEKLF
few | 11 | TRBV7-6 | ASSLNGDTEAF
many | 11 | TRBV7-3 | ASSASSTDTQY
many | 15 | TRBV11-2 | ASSLAIQGLAGDTQY
few | 12 | TRBV4-2 | ASSQASNTGELF
many | 12 | TRBV30 | AWSLAGGPDTQY
. | 12 | TRBV20-1 | SARDRYLNYEQY
. | 11 | TRBV6-2/TRBV6-3 | ASSPMWEFPQH
many | 12 | TRBV12-3/TRBV12-4 | ASILQAGGTEAF
. | 8 | TRBV20-1 | SASGGTQY
many | 12 | TRBV7-9 | ASSFRQGNYGYT
few | 14 | TRBV13 | ASSFHPWGATDTQY
many | 12 | TRBV15 | ATSSGHSNQPQH
many | 18 | TRBV7-2 | ASSLANWVWTWGSYNEQF
many | 10 | TRBV3-1 | ASSQDNYEQY
many | 12 | TRBV28 | ASTSLGRIYGYT